Each of the 25 T cell receptor beta chains below was sequenced from the same sample in a study of T cell repertoires in cytomegalovirus infection. Via MiXCR, TCRdb re-called the reads, giving one row per CDR3 protein. In the table there are 450,000 to 650,000 distinct CDR3 sequences, around 40% of which are singletons. Which antigens these TCRs recognize remains unknown. The sample here was cultured PBMCs, taken from culture after CMV antigen stimulation. Source of these receptors: a human donor in good health (CMV status not recorded). Some clones in this sample may be carry-over from other donors' samples.

This clonotype was picked up a small number of times. J is TRBJ1-4 and V is TRBV4-3, with 9 bases that match TRBD1. CDR3 length: 15 residues. V trimming: 3 bases; J trimming: 8 bases; junction bases outside the gene matches: 7. Germline V gene lookup returns CDR1 LGHNA and CDR2 YSLEER. CDR3 in amino acids: CASSHAGTGREKLFF. The CDR3 DNA sequence: TGCGCCAGCAGCCATGCCGGGACAGGGAGGGAAAAACTGTTTTTT.

This clonotype turned up a few times. This chain joins TRBV4-1 and TRBJ1-6, with D possibly being TRBD1 (6 bases). Looked up from germline, CDR1 is MGHRA and CDR2 is YSYEKL. The CDR3 sequence is 18 residues long. Trimming removed 6 bases at V and 9 bases at J, with 27 bases between. The CDR3 loop reads CASSRTADLNKIGSPLHF. The CDR3 region has the DNA TGCGCCAGCAGTCGGACAGCCGATCTCAATAAAATCGGTTCACCCCTCCACTTT.

This clonotype has ten or more counts. The chain employs TRBV7-2 and TRBJ2-7; TRBD2 agrees at 10 bases. J lost 3 bases, V lost 5 bases, and 7 bases had no gene match. This CDR3 has 15 amino acids. Germline CDR1 is SGHTA and CDR2 is FQGNSA. The CDR3 region has the DNA TGTGCCAGCAGCCGCCAGGCTAGCGGGGGCTACGAGCAGTACTTC. This encodes CASSRQASGGYEQYF.

V gene TRBV7-8 combines with J gene TRBJ1-1; D unresolved. The germline V gene has CDR1 SGHVS and CDR2 FQNEAQ. Trimming removed 9 bases at V and 7 bases at J, with 15 bases between. The CDR3 contains 12 residues. CDR3 sequence: CASKALAGEAFF. The CDR3 nucleotides are TGTGCCAGTAAGGCCCTCGCGGGTGAAGCTTTCTTT.

The chain recombines TRBV6-6 with TRBJ2-7; D not certain. Trimming took off 6 bases at V and 6 bases at J, with 9 bases between the two ends. CDR1 is MNHNY and CDR2 is SVGAGI in the germline V gene (reference sequence). The CDR3 length is 11 residues. CDR3 sequence: CASRVLGEQYF. Written as DNA, the CDR3 is TGTGCCAGCAGGGTACTCGGCGAGCAGTACTTC.

The chain employs TRBV6-2 or TRBV6-3 and TRBJ1-1; no firm D call. CDR1 and CDR2 (germline): MNHEY, SVGEGT. This CDR3 region has 13 residues. Trimming removed 2 bases at V and 7 bases at J, with 11 bases between. The chain's CDR3 is CASSYEDGFEAFF. CDR3 coding DNA: TGTGCCAGCAGTTACGAGGACGGGTTTGAAGCTTTCTTT.

The genes are TRBV12-3 or TRBV12-4 and TRBJ2-3, with D perhaps TRBD2 (5 bases). V lost 6 bases to trimming and J lost 3 bases, with 7 bases between them. The CDR3 spans 12 residues. CDR3 amino acids: CASREGTDTQYF. The CDR3 region has the DNA TGTGCCAGCAGAGAGGGAACAGATACGCAGTATTTT.

The chain joins TRBV7-8 to TRBJ2-2; perhaps TRBD2 as D (7 bases). Germline V gene data show CDR1 as SGHVS and CDR2 as FQNEAQ. CDR3 length: 17 residues. V shed 4 bases and J shed 0 bases, with 15 bases lying between them. The CDR3 region is CASSSPSGGANTGELFF. As DNA, the CDR3 is TGTGCCAGCAGCTCCCCGTCGGGGGGCGCGAACACCGGGGAGCTGTTTTTT.

This clonotype came up many times. The CDR3 loop is CASSLLGWDQPQHF. CDR3 DNA sequence: TGTGCCAGCAGCTTACTAGGGTGGGATCAGCCCCAGCATTTT. This chain joins TRBV7-2 and TRBJ1-5; D ambiguous. The germline V and J ends were trimmed by 2 bases and 5 bases, with 10 bases remaining between them. CDR1 and CDR2 from the germline V gene are SGHTA and FQGNSA. The CDR3 has 14 amino acids.

Only a few counts were recorded for this clonotype. The chain combines TRBV12-3 or TRBV12-4 with TRBJ1-5, with TRBD1 matching over 7 bases. This CDR3 contains 16 residues. Trimming at V came to 2 bases and at J to 3 bases, leaving 7 bases not matched to a gene. The CDR3 bases are TGTGCCAGCAGTTTAATAGGCAGGGGGTACAATCAGCCCCAGCATTTT. It yields the protein CASSLIGRGYNQPQHF.

V and J are TRBV6-5 and TRBJ1-1; TRBD1 matches at 7 bases. This CDR3 spans 19 amino acids. The V gene end was trimmed by 4 bases and the J gene end by 0 bases; junction bases not matched to a gene: 17. Germline V gene lookup returns CDR1 MNHEY and CDR2 SVGAGI. As DNA, the CDR3 is TGTGCCAGCAGTTTCGACCCCAGGGGGGATCCCTCTCTGAACACTGAAGCTTTCTTT. This sequence encodes CASSFDPRGDPSLNTEAFF.

This clonotype was counted between two and nine times. This chain uses TRBV28 with TRBJ2-1; the D gene is possibly TRBD2 (5 bases). Germline V gene lookup returns CDR1 MDHEN and CDR2 SYDVKM. CDR3 length: 19 amino acids. V lost 5 bases and J lost 8, with 31 bases in between. CDR3 residues: CASSLLRLWEPQQSYEQFF. The CDR3 DNA sequence: TGTGCCAGCAGTCTCCTCCGACTTTGGGAGCCCCAACAATCCTATGAGCAGTTCTTC.

The V and J genes are TRBV12-3 or TRBV12-4 and TRBJ2-7; D remains unclear. The CDR3 totals 14 residues. V dropped 3 bases and J dropped 0 bases, with 9 bases sitting between them. The CDR3 region is CASSFMTDSYEQYF. CDR3 DNA: TGTGCCAGCAGTTTCATGACGGACTCCTACGAGCAGTACTTC.

This clonotype has just a few counts. The chain links TRBV5-4 to TRBJ2-5; tentatively, D is TRBD1 (6 bases). Trimming removed 0 bases at V and 4 bases at J, with 13 bases between. The CDR3 covers 15 residues. Germline V gives CDR1 SGHNT, CDR2 YYREEE (reference sequence). This CDR3 reads CASSLAGAGRETQYF. CDR3 bases: TGTGCCAGCAGCTTGGCAGGGGCCGGAAGAGAGACCCAGTACTTC.

This clonotype was found many times. The rearrangement joins TRBV7-9 to TRBJ2-1, with TRBD2 matching 11 bases. V shed 5 bases and J 4 bases; nucleotides not matched to a gene: 1. Per germline, CDR1 SEHNR and CDR2 FQNEAQ (reference sequence). This CDR3 region has 14 residues. The CDR3 DNA follows: TGTGCCAGCAGCCCTAGCGGGGGGTACAATGAGCAGTTCTTC. Residues: CASSPSGGYNEQFF. The full variable domain, with the rest looked up from reference TRBV7-9 and TRBJ2-1, is DTGVSQNPRHKITKRGQNVTFRCDPISEHNRLYWYRQTLGQGPEFLTYFQNEAQLEKSRLLSDRFSAERPKGSFSTLEIQRTEQGDSAMYLCASSPSGGYNEQFFGPGTRLTVL.

A few counts support this clonotype. This chain joins TRBV7-6 and TRBJ1-1; TRBD1 agrees at 8 bases. The CDR3 extends over 16 amino acids. CDR1 is SGHVS and CDR2 is FNYEAQ in the germline V gene. Germline trimming cut 0 bases from V and 5 bases from J; bases unmatched to any gene: 8. The CDR3 reads CASSLALGQGGTEAFF. Here the CDR3 DNA reads TGTGCCAGCAGCTTAGCACTCGGACAGGGAGGAACTGAAGCTTTCTTT.

This chain joins TRBV18 and TRBJ1-5, with D possibly TRBD1 on 5 matching bases. V shed 3 bases and J shed 2 bases, with 14 bases lying between them. Germline V gene data show CDR1 as KGHSH and CDR2 as LQKENI. The CDR3 is 16 residues long. This CDR3 is CASSPAAGGGNQPQHF. CDR3 sequence (DNA): TGTGCCAGCTCACCGGCTGCGGGGGGAGGCAATCAGCCCCAGCATTTT.

V and J are TRBV12-3 or TRBV12-4 and TRBJ1-5; D possibly corresponds to TRBD1 (5 bases). V dropped 7 bases and J dropped 4 bases, with 17 bases sitting between them. This CDR3 contains 15 residues. Written as DNA, the CDR3 is TGTGCCAGCACACCTCCGGGGGTAGGGAATCAGCCCCAGCATTTT. This codes for CASTPPGVGNQPQHF.

V usage is TRBV19 and J usage is TRBJ1-1; unclear D gene. Germline V CDR1 and CDR2: LNHDA, SQIVND (reference sequence). This CDR3 is built from 13 residues. Trimming took off 2 bases at V and 5 bases at J, with 9 bases between the two ends. CDR3 DNA sequence: TGTGCCAGTAGTATAATAGGGTTTACTGAAGCTTTCTTT. Amino acid sequence: CASSIIGFTEAFF.

V is TRBV4-3 and J is TRBJ1-5; D is perhaps TRBD1 (5 bases). Trimming cost V 0 bases and J 5 bases, with 11 bases left between them. There are 15 residues in the CDR3. The germline V gene has CDR1 LGHNA and CDR2 YSLEER. Written as DNA, the CDR3 is TGCGCCAGCAGCCAAGACGACAGACCAGATCAGCCCCAGCATTTT. It is translated as CASSQDDRPDQPQHF.

The chain links TRBV6-2 or TRBV6-3 to TRBJ1-2; TRBD1 aligns across 9 bases. The CDR3 spans 14 residues. V was clipped by 4 bases and J by 10 bases; unmatched bases: 10. Looked up from germline, CDR1 is MNHEY and CDR2 is SVGEGT. CDR3 nucleotide sequence: TGTGCCAGCAGTTCCGGGACAGGGTATTCTGACTACACCTTC. The encoded protein is CASSSGTGYSDYTF.

This clonotype was seen a handful of times. The chain joins TRBV20-1 to TRBJ1-5; TRBD1 matches 7 bases. V shed 6 bases and J 3 bases; nucleotides not matched to a gene: 5. The CDR3 sequence is 13 residues long. Looked up from germline, CDR1 is DFQATT and CDR2 is SNEGSKA (reference sequence). The CDR3 DNA follows: TGCAGTGCCACAGGGACAGTCAATCAGCCCCAGCATTTT. It translates to CSATGTVNQPQHF.

This clonotype was detected only a few times. The chain combines TRBV15 with TRBJ1-1; tentative D call: TRBD1 (6 bases). Trimming took 3 bases from V and 5 from J, leaving 13 bases between them. The germline gives CDR1 LNHNV, CDR2 YYDKDF (reference sequence). The CDR3 is made up of 14 amino acids. The CDR3 loop is CATSRRQVGTEAFF. The CDR3 region has the DNA TGTGCCACCAGCAGGAGACAGGTAGGAACTGAAGCTTTCTTT.

CDR3 sequence: CASSLVGTSGSFTGELFF. In DNA form, the CDR3 reads TGTGCCAGCAGCTTAGTTGGGACTAGCGGGAGTTTCACCGGGGAGCTGTTTTTT. The V and J genes are TRBV7-2 and TRBJ2-2; 14 bases align to TRBD2. CDR1 SGHTA and CDR2 FQGNSA come from the germline V gene. V lost 1 base, J lost 4 bases, and 5 bases stayed unmatched. There are 18 residues in the CDR3.

V usage is TRBV4-1 and J usage is TRBJ1-5; D ambiguous. CDR1 and CDR2 from the germline V gene are MGHRA and YSYEKL. The germline V and J ends were trimmed by 2 bases and 4 bases, with 12 bases remaining between them. The CDR3 loop spans 15 amino acids. CDR3 in amino acids: CASSQNGRKNQPQHF. The CDR3 DNA sequence: TGCGCCAGCAGCCAAAATGGGCGCAAAAATCAGCCCCAGCATTTT.